This T cell receptor beta chain emerged from a study of blood T cell repertoires in COVID-19. Study context: T cells, B-cell-depleted T cells, or PBMCs supplied cDNA or gDNA.

The table came from immunoSEQ multiplex PCR; TCRdb's copy has only in-frame clones and leaves some out. The sample includes 60,000 or so clones, 65% to 90% of them seen just once. The germline V and J ends were trimmed by 5 bases and 3 bases, with 10 bases remaining between them. This CDR3 comprises 13 residues. Germline V gene sequence: CDR1 SNHLY, CDR2 FYNNEI. This clone was found once. The clonotype comes from a human donor in a cohort sampled during active COVID-19. Sequences were obtained from peripheral blood. The chain carries TRBV2 and TRBJ1-1; D gene unclear. DNA of the CDR3: TGTGCCAGCAGTCCTACAGTTGACACTGAAGCTTTCTTT. Translated, it gives CASSPTVDTEAFF.